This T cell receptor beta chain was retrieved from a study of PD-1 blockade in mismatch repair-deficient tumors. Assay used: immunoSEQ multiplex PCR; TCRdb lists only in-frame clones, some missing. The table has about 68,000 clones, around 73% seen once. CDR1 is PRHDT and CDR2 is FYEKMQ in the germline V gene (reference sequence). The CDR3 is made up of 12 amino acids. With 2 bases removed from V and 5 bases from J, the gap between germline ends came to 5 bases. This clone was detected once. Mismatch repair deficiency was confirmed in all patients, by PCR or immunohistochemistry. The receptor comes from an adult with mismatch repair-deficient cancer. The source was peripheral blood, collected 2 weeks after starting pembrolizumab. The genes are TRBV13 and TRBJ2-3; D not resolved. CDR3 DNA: TGTGCCAGCAGCTTAAGGAAAGATACGCAGTATTTT. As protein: CASSLRKDTQYF.